This T cell receptor (beta chain) was found in a study of blood T cell repertoires in COVID-19. Study-wide background: Sources were T cells, B-cell-depleted T cells, or PBMCs; the material itself was cDNA or gDNA.

As processed by the authors: Counts of nucleated cells, estimated from reference gene primer amplification, were obtained. The protocol was immunoSEQ multiplex PCR, while the TCRdb copy is restricted to in-frame clones and leaves out a portion. Clone size and the V and J calls come from that table; the DNA yielded D and trimming. The data show around 200,000 clones, with 80% to 90% seen just once and roughly 9.7% held by the top ten. Germline V gene sequence: CDR1 ENHRY, CDR2 SYGVKD. This CDR3 is built from 15 residues. V was cut by 8 bases and J by 2 bases, with 16 bases left in between. This receptor was identified in a human donor with active or convalescent COVID-19. The donor label of this sample is uncertain. The specimen sequenced was peripheral blood. This chain joins TRBV10-3 and TRBJ1-3, with D perhaps TRBD1 (6 bases). CDR3 sequence: CAIGRAQGAGNTIYF. For the CDR3, the DNA is TGTGCCATCGGGCGAGCACAGGGCGCTGGAAACACCATATATTTT.